What follows is one T cell receptor beta chain and its context. Its antigen is unknown. Per-nucleotide qualities are absent, and no much larger clonotype sits a single base away. The data belong to a study of molecular identifiers for immune sequencing clone quantification (dated by TCRdb to 2016 to 2018). About the full investigation: In a replicate experiment, RNA from around 20,000 or 100,000 naive CD8 T cells was split into five aliquots, four of which were sequenced. This methods study benchmarked molecular-identifier clustering-based TCR repertoire sequencing (MIDCIRS) and TCR RNA copy counting, using CD8 T cells to do so.

Library construction relied on PCR. The sequencer listed for this sample is Illumina HiSeq 4000. Bulk TCR libraries were generated as previously described, with the TCR primers listed in Table S5 used. The Qiagen AllPrep DNA/RNA kit was used to purify total RNA. Before any analysis, reads coming from multiple sequencing runs of the same library were combined into one pool. Processing in the source paper ran as follows. Reads were retained only if an exact TCR constant sequence was present, and the retained reads were trimmed to 150 nt and grouped according to their 12-nt molecular barcodes. Reads in each barcode group were sub-clustered using a 15% Levenshtein threshold, and a quality-weighted consensus sequence was built for each RNA molecule. Non-functional sequences were removed, as were lower-count sequences one edit away from another. Barcode sub-clusters with fewer than 20% of the maximum read count were removed, based on fitting two negative binomial distributions. In-frame beta chains were kept once TCRdb had trimmed the public reads at Q25 with fastp and called clones with MiXCR. CDR3 protein sequences are deduplicated, and each keeps its most common genes and DNA. TCRdb assigned the V and J calls; the authors' analysis was not used. The sample includes about 65,000 distinct CDR3 sequences, with around 17% observed a single time. The ten largest account for approximately 1.4% of the sample.

Naive CD8 T cell libraries were made from around 18,000 to 910,000 sorted cells using 10%, 30% or 50% of purified RNA. Naive CD8 T cells, defined as CD8+CD4-CCR7+CD45RA+, were FACS-sorted into RLT Plus buffer on a BD FACSAria II. To test detection sensitivity, Jurkat RNA equivalent to ten TCR copies was spiked into samples of roughly 18,000-1,000,000 naive CD8 T cells. Enrichment of CD8 T cells was done with RosetteSep CD8+ T Cell Enrichment Cocktail plus Ficoll-Paque, and ACK red cell lysis came afterward. The full study reports these points: Roughly 3 recovered TCR RNA copies per cell were obtained by modeling, versus roughly 10 by digital PCR, implying a capture efficiency of about 30%. Spiked-in Jurkat TCR RNA equal to a single cell's worth was reported to be detectable even within 1,100,000 naive CD8 T cells. In CMV-specific effector cells, clones with more than 20 RNA copies accounted for over 97% of molecules, whereas in naive cells such clones accounted for under 1%. When barcode sub-clustering was left out, chimeric consensus sequences inflated TCR diversity, with chimeras reaching as high as 47%. Highly expanded clone sizes could be underestimated because identical TCR molecules may share a barcode. Naive libraries contained spiked-in Jurkat TCR RNA (approximately ten copies' worth), which is not part of the donor repertoire.

The sequenced sample consisted of naive CD8+ T cells from blood, with Jurkat cell RNA spiked in. Per the publication, the cell subset or site label means: FACS-sorted CD8+CD4-CCR7+CD45RA+ naive T cells. The sequence derives from a human donor in good health. Some libraries in this study had Jurkat cell RNA spiked in.

The CDR3 amino acid sequence is: CSAKSPADHNEQFF. Here is the DNA: TGCAGCGCGAAGTCCCCAGCGGATCACAATGAGCAGTTCTTC. The chain employs TRBV29-1 and TRBJ2-1, with a tentative D gene TRBD2 over 5 matching bases. CDR1 SQVTM and CDR2 ANQGSEA were looked up in the germline V gene. The CDR3 contains 14 residues, cysteine and phenylalanine counted. Just the 42-base CDR3 DNA is kept, in frame starting at base 1. V loses 7 bases of germline sequence and J loses 5 bases, and the interval between the two ends is 18 bases.